This TCR beta chain was obtained from a study of metastatic and nonmetastatic thyroid tumors. Study overall: Repertoire data that came from the blood and tumor or nodule tissue of malignant and benign thyroid patients were compared.

TCRdb re-called the PCR reads through MiXCR. The sample contains some 15,000 clones, roughly 23% of which appear only once. With respect to this clone: The antigen remains unidentified.

Study-wide results and limits: The study reportedly found significantly higher TCR beta diversity in malignant thyroid tumors than benign nodules, in blood and tumor.

With 3 bases clipped from V and 9 bases from J, the junction kept 8 bases outside the gene matches. The V gene's germline CDR1 is ENHRY and CDR2 SYGVKD. The CDR3 is 15 amino acids. Before thyroid surgery, none of the patients had received any treatment. The receptor comes from a female donor with papillary thyroid cancer or a benign thyroid nodule (not recorded which). Some clones in this sample may be carry-over from other donors' samples. This chain links TRBV10-3 with TRBJ2-1, with 10 positions matching TRBD1. Sequencing was performed on adjacent normal tissue. CDR3 loop: CAISDRQGAESEQFF. CDR3 DNA: TGTGCCATCAGTGACCGACAGGGGGCTGAGTCTGAGCAGTTCTTC.